The source of this T cell receptor beta chain is a study of blood T cell repertoires in COVID-19. This clone was found a few times. Up to 2 weeks before entering the study, exposed participants had met a COVID-19 case. The authors' processing: Amplification with reference gene primers provided the estimates of nucleated cell counts. The method was immunoSEQ multiplex PCR; TCRdb's version includes in-frame clones alone and lacks a portion of them. V and J calls and clone size are those listed in that table; D and trimming were worked out from the DNA. The sample lists 300,000 or so clones; approximately 89% were seen once. The CDR3 runs 19 residues. V shed 4 bases and J 4 bases; nucleotides not matched to a gene: 16. CDR1 is MNHEY, CDR2 SMNVEV, per germline (reference sequence).

What was sequenced was PBMCs or T cells enriched from blood (not recorded which). The rearrangement uses TRBV27 and TRBJ2-7; TRBD2 aligns across 13 bases. This TCR was sampled from a woman between 50 and 59 years old who had been exposed to COVID-19. The CDR3 DNA is TGTGCCAGCAGTTCAAGACTAGCGGGGGGACCACGACTTAGTTACGAGCAGTACTTC. Amino acid sequence: CASSSRLAGGPRLSYEQYF.